These 28 T cell receptor beta chains originate from one sample sequenced in a study of T cells in Graves' hyperthyroidism and ophthalmopathy. The investigators amplified TCR beta CDR3 regions from RNA transcripts. HTBI primers were the set used in a first-round RT-PCR of the TCR CDR3. MiXCR, run by TCRdb on the multiplex PCR reads, gives a single entry per CDR3 protein. The table has a few hundred thousand distinct CDR3 sequences, around 13% seen once; the top ten hold 9.2%. The sample taken for sequencing was blood. Receptors were obtained from a woman aged 18 to 35 with Graves' hyperthyroidism.

This sequence joins TRBV2 and TRBJ1-5, with unresolved D. Germline CDR1 reads SNHLY; CDR2 reads FYNNEI. The ends were cut back, 6 bases at V and 5 bases at J, with 23 bases in the middle. The CDR3 loop spans 17 amino acids. CDR3 coding DNA: TGTGCCAGCAGAGCGAAGCGTGGGTCTGTGGTAGATCAGCCCCAGCATTTT. Translating it yields CASRAKRGSVVDQPQHF.

This clonotype was picked up many times. The chain couples TRBV27 to TRBJ1-2; D remains ambiguous. The CDR3 runs to 13 residues. Germline loops: CDR1 MNHEY, CDR2 SMNVEV (reference sequence). Trimming left V 3 bases short and J 4 bases short, with 9 bases between. The CDR3 nucleotides are TGTGCCAGCAGTTTGAGTAGGAGCTATGGCTACACCTTC. Its protein product is CASSLSRSYGYTF.

The sample holds many counts of this clonotype. The rearrangement uses TRBV24-1 and TRBJ2-3; D not resolved. The CDR3 runs 15 residues. Trimming shortened V by 4 bases and J by 5 bases, and 15 bases separated the two germline ends. Germline V lookup: CDR1 KGHDR, CDR2 SFDVKD. The DNA of the CDR3 is TGTGCCACCAGTGACCCGGACGGTTTTAAAGATACGCAGTATTTT. Its protein product is CATSDPDGFKDTQYF.

This clonotype came up many times. V and J are TRBV19 and TRBJ1-1, with 11 bases identical to TRBD1. Germline V lookup: CDR1 LNHDA, CDR2 SQIVND (reference sequence). The CDR3 extends over 15 amino acids. Trimming took 5 bases from V and 5 from J; bases not matched to a gene: 7. CDR3 protein: CASSGGRDRGTEAFF. CDR3 coding DNA: TGTGCCAGTAGTGGGGGCCGGGACAGGGGGACTGAAGCTTTCTTT.

V usage is TRBV7-7 and J usage is TRBJ2-7, with D perhaps matching TRBD1 (5 bases). The CDR3 sequence is 13 residues long. CDR1 is SSHAT, CDR2 FNYEAQ, per germline (reference sequence). This CDR3 is CAISTRLQGEQYF. CDR3 nucleotide sequence: TGTGCTATCAGCACCCGCCTTCAGGGCGAGCAGTACTTC.

This clonotype was observed many times. V is TRBV29-1 and J is TRBJ1-4, with 12 bases that match TRBD1. This CDR3 spans 15 amino acids. V shed 6 bases, J shed 8 bases, and the junction held 10 bases outside the gene matches. CDR1 is SQVTM, CDR2 ANQGSEA, per germline. This CDR3 is CSVGTGGKIGEKLFF. In DNA form, the CDR3 reads TGCAGCGTGGGGACAGGGGGCAAAATCGGGGAAAAACTGTTTTTT.

The rearrangement links TRBV6-2 or TRBV6-3 to TRBJ2-1; 9 nucleotides align to TRBD1. This CDR3 contains 14 residues. Trimming took 6 bases from V and 5 from J; bases not matched to a gene: 5. Germline V gives CDR1 MNHEY, CDR2 SVGEGT. This CDR3 is CASRSGQGDNEQFF. DNA of the CDR3: TGTGCCAGCAGATCGGGACAGGGAGACAATGAGCAGTTCTTC.

This clonotype was seen ten or more times. V gene TRBV6-1 combines with J gene TRBJ1-2; D is unresolved. Trimming cost V 8 bases and J 5 bases, with 18 bases left between them. This CDR3 has 14 residues. Germline V gene lookup returns CDR1 MNHNS and CDR2 SASEGT. CDR3 coding DNA: TGTGCCAGCGTAGGGTTTCCACTGAATTATGGCTACACCTTC. Translation: CASVGFPLNYGYTF.

This clonotype appeared many times. The chain employs TRBV7-2 and TRBJ2-5; D may be TRBD2 (7 bases). V dropped 4 bases and J dropped 6 bases, with 12 bases sitting between them. The CDR3 length is 13 residues. CDR1 and CDR2 from the germline V gene are SGHTA and FQGNSA. The CDR3 DNA is TGTGCCAGCAGCTCGGGGGGCCTGAAGACCCAGTACTTC. Encoded protein: CASSSGGLKTQYF.

In its sample, this clonotype was seen many times. The chain employs TRBV12-5 and TRBJ2-1; the match to TRBD2 covers 7 bases. The germline V gene has CDR1 LGHNT and CDR2 FRNRAP. The length of the CDR3 is 20 residues. V was clipped by 2 bases and J by 5 bases; unmatched bases: 21. Here the CDR3 DNA reads TGTGCTAGTGGTTTGATGTTTGAGGACGGCCTAGCGGAACAACACAATGAGCAGTTCTTC. It is translated as CASGLMFEDGLAEQHNEQFF.

This clonotype came up many times. CDR3 coding DNA: TGTGCCAGTACCGACGCCCTATCCATTGGGTATGGCTACACCTTC. Its translation is CASTDALSIGYGYTF. The chain is built from TRBV19 and TRBJ1-2; D gene unclear. The CDR3 has 15 amino acids. Trimming took 7 bases from V and 5 from J, leaving 20 bases between them. The germline CDR1 and CDR2 sequences are LNHDA and SQIVND (reference sequence). The whole variable domain, remainder taken from reference TRBV19 and TRBJ1-2, is DGGITQSPKYLFRKEGQNVTLSCEQNLNHDAMYWYRQDPGQGLRLIYYSQIVNDFQKGDIAEGYSVSREKKESFPLTVTSAQKNPTAFYLCASTDALSIGYGYTFGSGTRLTVV.

In its sample, this clonotype was seen many times. The rearrangement links TRBV12-3 or TRBV12-4 to TRBJ1-2; D gene ambiguous. The CDR3 runs 13 residues. Deletions cut 4 bases from V and 3 bases from J, with 9 bases between. In nucleotides, the CDR3 is TGTGCCAGCAGTTACGGACCGGACTATGGCTACACCTTC. This gives the protein CASSYGPDYGYTF.

The CDR3 DNA sequence: TGTGCCAGCAGCTTCCGGGACAGGTACGAGCAGTACTTC. Encoded protein: CASSFRDRYEQYF. The rearrangement uses TRBV2 and TRBJ2-7; 8 bases line up with TRBD1. The CDR3 is 13 residues long. Germline-derived CDR1 and CDR2 are SNHLY and FYNNEI. J lost 4 bases, V lost 6 bases, and 5 bases had no gene match.

Ten or more counts support this clonotype. The chain recombines TRBV9 with TRBJ2-3; D remains unclear. V lost 4 bases, J lost 2 bases, and 11 bases lay in between. The CDR3 has 14 residues. Germline-derived CDR1 and CDR2 are SGDLS and YYNGEE. CDR3 in amino acids: CASSPRLVTDTQYF. DNA for the CDR3: TGTGCCAGCAGCCCTCGACTGGTCACAGATACGCAGTATTTT. The full variable domain, in which reference TRBV9 and TRBJ2-3 provide the parts outside the CDR3, is DSGVTQTPKHLITATGQRVTLRCSPRSGDLSVYWYQQSLDQGLQFLIQYYNGEERAKGNILERFSAQQFPDLHSELNLSSLELGDSALYFCASSPRLVTDTQYFGPGTRLTVL.

Ten or more counts support this clonotype. This rearrangement joins TRBV28 to TRBJ2-1, with TRBD2 identical over 8 bases. Germline values: CDR1 MDHEN, CDR2 SYDVKM. The trim removed 6 bases at V and 0 bases at J, leaving 13 bases unmatched. The CDR3 consists of 18 residues. The CDR3 region is CASRTGLDPPSSYNEQFF. The CDR3 nucleotides are TGTGCCAGCAGGACGGGACTAGACCCTCCTAGCTCCTACAATGAGCAGTTCTTC.

As to this clonotype: This may be a read error: a much more frequent sequence differs by one nucleotide. The chain recombines TRBV28 with TRBJ1-4; D may be TRBD1 (5 bases). Trimming shortened V by 3 bases and J by 6 bases, and 14 bases separated the two germline ends. The CDR3 totals 15 residues. CDR1 MDHEN and CDR2 SYDVKM come from the germline V gene. CDR3 in amino acids: CASSFGAGRDEKLFF. CDR3 DNA sequence: TGTGCCAGCAGTTTCGGGGCAGGAAGGGATGAAAAACTGTTTTTT.

This clonotype was recorded many times. CDR3 nucleotides: TGTGCCAGTAATGTTGAGCGGGCCCTATCGAACACCGGGGAGCTGTTTTTT. The encoded protein is CASNVERALSNTGELFF. The V gene is TRBV19, the J gene TRBJ2-2, with D perhaps matching TRBD2 (6 bases). Between the trimmed V and J ends, which lost 7 bases and 0 bases, there was a span of 18 bases. Per the germline V gene, CDR1 is LNHDA and CDR2 is SQIVND (reference sequence). CDR3 length equals 17 residues.

The chain joins TRBV5-1 to TRBJ2-7; TRBD1 aligns across 7 bases. CDR3 length equals 15 residues. The V gene end was trimmed by 0 bases and the J gene end by 3 bases; junction bases not matched to a gene: 6. CDR1 SGHRS and CDR2 YFSETQ come from the germline V gene. The CDR3 nucleotides read TGCGCCAGCAGCTTGGTAGCAGGGGACAGCTACGAGCAGTACTTC. It yields the protein CASSLVAGDSYEQYF.

Only a few counts were recorded for this clonotype. A read error may account for a junction end that differs from germline. The V gene is TRBV7-7, the J gene TRBJ2-7, with 9 bases that match TRBD1. Germline CDR1 and CDR2: SSHAT and FNYEAQ (reference sequence). The CDR3 consists of 20 residues. The CDR3: CASSLEGPTRQGEKPYEQYF. In nucleotides, the CDR3 is TGTGCTAGCAGCTTAGAGGGCCCTACGCGACAGGGGGAAAAACCTTACGAGCAGTACTTC. The full variable domain, its missing parts supplied by reference TRBV7-7 and TRBJ2-7, is GAGVSQSPRYKVTKRGQDVTLRCDPISSHATLYWYQQALGQGPEFLTYFNYEAQPDKSGLPSDRFSAERPEGSISTLTIQRTEQRDSAMYRCASSLEGPTRQGEKPYEQYFGPGTRLTVT.

This clonotype was seen many times. This CDR3 reads CASTSLDGGWGTDTQYF. CDR3 nucleotides: TGCGCCAGCACCTCACTCGATGGGGGTTGGGGCACAGATACGCAGTATTTT. The genes are TRBV5-1 and TRBJ2-3; possibly TRBD1 or TRBD2 for D (5 bases each). CDR3 length: 17 amino acids. The germline CDR1 and CDR2 sequences are SGHRS and YFSETQ. V dropped 6 bases and J dropped 1 base, with 21 bases sitting between them.

This clonotype was seen at least ten times. The chain uses TRBV15 and TRBJ1-6, with TRBD1 matching over 7 bases. The V gene's germline CDR1 is LNHNV and CDR2 YYDKDF (reference sequence). The ends lost 0 bases at V and 7 bases at J; junction bases unmatched: 3. This CDR3 is built from 15 residues. The CDR3 loop reads CATSREGQANSPLHF. The CDR3 coding sequence is TGTGCCACCAGCAGAGAAGGACAGGCGAATTCACCCCTCCACTTT.

This clonotype came up many times. This chain connects TRBV7-9 to TRBJ2-5, with unresolved D. The CDR3 is 14 amino acids. The V gene's germline CDR1 is SEHNR and CDR2 FQNEAQ (reference sequence). V shed 1 base and J shed 4 bases, with 10 bases lying between them. The CDR3 nucleotides are TGTGCCAGCAGCTTAGTTTCAGGTGGAGAGACCCAGTACTTC. Translated, it gives CASSLVSGGETQYF. The full variable domain, rest sourced from reference TRBV7-9 and TRBJ2-5, is DTGVSQNPRHKITKRGQNVTFRCDPISEHNRLYWYRQTLGQGPEFLTYFQNEAQLEKSRLLSDRFSAERPKGSFSTLEIQRTEQGDSAMYLCASSLVSGGETQYFGPGTRLLVL.

This clonotype was counted ten times or more. V gene TRBV18 combines with J gene TRBJ1-5; 12 bases are a match to TRBD1. The CDR3 sequence is 18 residues long. Trimming removed 1 base from V and 2 bases from J; junction bases left unmatched: 6. Germline CDR1 and CDR2: KGHSH and LQKENI. The CDR3 sequence: CASSPLGQGATGNQPQHF. The CDR3 coding sequence is TGTGCCAGCTCACCACTGGGACAGGGGGCAACGGGCAATCAGCCCCAGCATTTT.

This clonotype was counted at least ten times. The chain has TRBV3-1 and TRBJ2-1, with D unresolved. The V end was cut by 0 bases, the J end by 11 bases, with 8 bases between. CDR1 LGHDT and CDR2 YNNKEL come from the germline V gene (reference sequence). The CDR3 is 12 amino acids. CDR3 region: CASSQDYLKQFF. As DNA, the CDR3 is TGTGCCAGCAGCCAAGATTACCTCAAGCAGTTCTTC.

This clonotype showed up many times. The CDR3 is CASRFGTGAEKLFF. DNA of the CDR3: TGTGCCAGCAGATTCGGGACAGGGGCTGAAAAACTGTTTTTT. The V gene is TRBV12-3 or TRBV12-4, the J gene TRBJ1-4; 10 bases line up with TRBD1. This CDR3 has 14 residues. The ends lost 6 bases at V and 7 bases at J; junction bases unmatched: 5.

Turning to this clonotype: Since a much larger clone is just one base distant, this may be a read error. The chain has TRBV6-5 and TRBJ2-2, with D maybe TRBD2 (6 bases). This CDR3 contains 19 residues. Germline V lookup: CDR1 MNHEY, CDR2 SVGAGI. Here the CDR3 reads CASSYSPEGLRGLTGELSF. In DNA, the CDR3 is TGTGCCAGCAGTTACTCCCCGGAGGGACTCCGTGGTTTGACCGGGGAGCTGTCTTTT.

This clonotype was recorded many times. The chain couples TRBV6-1 to TRBJ1-2, with D hard to call. From germline, CDR1 is MNHNS and CDR2 SASEGT. Between the trimmed V and J ends, which lost 5 bases and 8 bases, there was a span of 15 bases. The CDR3 covers 13 residues. The CDR3, as DNA: TGTGCCAGCAGTTCCCCCGGGAGTGAAGGCTACACCTTC. As protein: CASSSPGSEGYTF.

The rearrangement joins TRBV5-1 to TRBJ1-3, with D unclear. The CDR3 consists of 15 residues. Germline CDR1 reads SGHRS; CDR2 reads YFSETQ. V shed 4 bases and J shed 0 bases, with 11 bases lying between them. CDR3 loop: CASSEQPLSGNTIYF. Here the CDR3 DNA reads TGCGCCAGCAGCGAGCAGCCTCTCTCTGGAAACACCATATATTTT. Looking up the rest from reference TRBV5-1 and TRBJ1-3 gives the full variable domain: KAGVTQTPRYLIKTRGQQVTLSCSPISGHRSVSWYQQTPGQGLQFLFEYFSETQRNKGNFPGRFSGRQFSNSRSEMNVSTLELGDSALYLCASSEQPLSGNTIYFGEGSWLTVV.